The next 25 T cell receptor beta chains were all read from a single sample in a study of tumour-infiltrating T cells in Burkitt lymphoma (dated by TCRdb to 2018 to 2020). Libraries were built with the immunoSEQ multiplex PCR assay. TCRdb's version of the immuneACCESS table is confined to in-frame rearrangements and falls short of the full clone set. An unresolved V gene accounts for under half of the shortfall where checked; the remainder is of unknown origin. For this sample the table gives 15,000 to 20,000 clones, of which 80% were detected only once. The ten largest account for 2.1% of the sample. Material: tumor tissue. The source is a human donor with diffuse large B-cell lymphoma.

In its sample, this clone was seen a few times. The CDR3 protein is CAINGGSSYNEQFF. The CDR3 nucleotides are TGTGCCATAAACGGCGGGAGCTCCTACAATGAGCAGTTCTTC. V and J are TRBV7-9 and TRBJ2-1; 7 nucleotides line up with TRBD2. V shed 10 bases and J 0 bases; nucleotides not matched to a gene: 6. CDR3 size: 14 residues. Germline-derived CDR1 and CDR2 are SEHNR and FQNEAQ (reference sequence).

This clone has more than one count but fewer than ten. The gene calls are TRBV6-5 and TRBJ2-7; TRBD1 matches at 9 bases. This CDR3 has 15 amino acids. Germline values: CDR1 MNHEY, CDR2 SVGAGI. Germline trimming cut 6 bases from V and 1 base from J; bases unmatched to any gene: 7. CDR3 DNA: TGTGCCAGCAGGGAGGGACAGGGAGGGTCCTACGAGCAGTACTTC. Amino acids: CASREGQGGSYEQYF.

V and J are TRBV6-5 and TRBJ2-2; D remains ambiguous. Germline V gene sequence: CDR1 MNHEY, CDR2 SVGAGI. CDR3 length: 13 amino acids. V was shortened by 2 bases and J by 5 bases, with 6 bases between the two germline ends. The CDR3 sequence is CASSYGRTGELFF. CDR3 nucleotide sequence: TGTGCCAGCAGTTACGGTCGTACCGGGGAGCTGTTTTTT.

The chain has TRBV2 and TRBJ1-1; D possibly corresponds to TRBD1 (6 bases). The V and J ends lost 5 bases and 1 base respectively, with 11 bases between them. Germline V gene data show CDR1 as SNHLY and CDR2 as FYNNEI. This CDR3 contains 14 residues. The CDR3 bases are TGTGCCAGCAGTCCCGGACAGAGGAACACTGAAGCTTTCTTT. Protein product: CASSPGQRNTEAFF.

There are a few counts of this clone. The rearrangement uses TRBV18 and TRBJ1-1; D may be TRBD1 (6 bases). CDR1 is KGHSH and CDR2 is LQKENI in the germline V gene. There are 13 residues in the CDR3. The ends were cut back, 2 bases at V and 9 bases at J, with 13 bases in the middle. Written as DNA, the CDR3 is TGTGCCAGCTCACCAGAGACAGGCGGGAAAGCTTTCTTT. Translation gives CASSPETGGKAFF.

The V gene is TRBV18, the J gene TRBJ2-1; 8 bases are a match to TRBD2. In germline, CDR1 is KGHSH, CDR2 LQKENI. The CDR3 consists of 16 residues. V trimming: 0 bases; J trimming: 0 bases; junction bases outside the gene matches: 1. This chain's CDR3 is CASSPPSGVSYNEQFF. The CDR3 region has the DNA TGTGCCAGCTCACCACCTAGCGGGGTCTCCTACAATGAGCAGTTCTTC.

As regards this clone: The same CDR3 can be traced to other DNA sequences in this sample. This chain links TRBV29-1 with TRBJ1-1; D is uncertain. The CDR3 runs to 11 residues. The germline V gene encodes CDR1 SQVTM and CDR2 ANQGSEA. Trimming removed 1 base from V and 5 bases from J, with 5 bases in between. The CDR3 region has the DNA TGCAGCGTTGAAGGGGGTACTGAAGCTTTCTTT. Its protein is CSVEGGTEAFF.

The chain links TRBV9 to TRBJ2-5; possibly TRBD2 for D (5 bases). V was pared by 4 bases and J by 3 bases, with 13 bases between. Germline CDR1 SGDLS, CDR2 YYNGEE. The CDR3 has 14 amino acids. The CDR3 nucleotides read TGTGCCAGCAGCCGACTAAGCGAGGAAGAGACCCAGTACTTC. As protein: CASSRLSEEETQYF.

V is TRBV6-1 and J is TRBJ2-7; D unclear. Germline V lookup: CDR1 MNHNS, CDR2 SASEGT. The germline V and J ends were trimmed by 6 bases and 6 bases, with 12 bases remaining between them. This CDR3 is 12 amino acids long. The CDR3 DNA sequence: TGTGCCAGCAGCCGACCCTCGGGCGAGCAGTACTTC. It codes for CASSRPSGEQYF.

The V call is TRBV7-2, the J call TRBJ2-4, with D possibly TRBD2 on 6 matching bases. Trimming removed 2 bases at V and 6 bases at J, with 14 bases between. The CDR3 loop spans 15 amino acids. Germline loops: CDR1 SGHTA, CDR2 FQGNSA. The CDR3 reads CASSLIGLGGNIQYF. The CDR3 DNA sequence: TGTGCCAGCAGCTTAATCGGATTGGGAGGAAACATTCAGTACTTC.

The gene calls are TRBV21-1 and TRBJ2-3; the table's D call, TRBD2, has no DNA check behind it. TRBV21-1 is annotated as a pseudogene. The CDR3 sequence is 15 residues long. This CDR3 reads CASSTSVRGTDTQYF. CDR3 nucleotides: TGTGCCAGCAGCACTAGCGTAAGAGGCACAGATACGCAGTATTTT.

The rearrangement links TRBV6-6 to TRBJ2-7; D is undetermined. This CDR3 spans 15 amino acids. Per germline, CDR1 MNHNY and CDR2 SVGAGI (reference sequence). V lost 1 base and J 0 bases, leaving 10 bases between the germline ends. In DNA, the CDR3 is TGTGCCAGCAGTTACTTCGCCAGAGACTCCTACGAGCAGTACTTC. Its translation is CASSYFARDSYEQYF.

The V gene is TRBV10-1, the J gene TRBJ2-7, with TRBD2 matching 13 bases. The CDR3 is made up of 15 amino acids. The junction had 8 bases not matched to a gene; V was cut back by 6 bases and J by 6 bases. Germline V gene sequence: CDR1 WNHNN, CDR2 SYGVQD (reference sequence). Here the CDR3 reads CASSDGTSGISEQYF. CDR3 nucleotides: TGCGCCAGCAGCGACGGGACTAGCGGGATATCCGAGCAGTACTTC.

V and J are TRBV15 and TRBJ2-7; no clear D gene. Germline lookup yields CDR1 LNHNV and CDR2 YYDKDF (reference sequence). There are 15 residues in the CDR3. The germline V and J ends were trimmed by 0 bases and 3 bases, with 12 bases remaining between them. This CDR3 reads CATSRDFSVGYEQYF. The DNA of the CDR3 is TGTGCCACCAGCAGAGATTTCTCGGTCGGCTACGAGCAGTACTTC.

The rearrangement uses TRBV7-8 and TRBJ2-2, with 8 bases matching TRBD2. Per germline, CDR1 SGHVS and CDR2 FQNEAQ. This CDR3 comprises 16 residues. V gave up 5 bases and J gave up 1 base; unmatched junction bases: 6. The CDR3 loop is CASSPRGAQNTGELFF. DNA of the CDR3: TGTGCCAGCAGCCCGCGGGGGGCCCAGAACACCGGGGAGCTGTTTTTT.

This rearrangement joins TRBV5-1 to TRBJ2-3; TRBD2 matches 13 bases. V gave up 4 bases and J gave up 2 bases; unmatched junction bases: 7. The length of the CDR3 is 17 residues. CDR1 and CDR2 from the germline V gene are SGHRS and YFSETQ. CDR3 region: CASSTGLAGPPTDTQYF. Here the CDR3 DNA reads TGCGCCAGCAGCACGGGACTAGCGGGGCCCCCCACAGATACGCAGTATTTT.

The CDR3 protein is CASIGLSERGYEQYF. In nucleotides, the CDR3 is TGTGCCAGCATCGGGCTGTCCGAGAGGGGCTACGAGCAGTACTTC. The chain links TRBV5-5 to TRBJ2-7; perhaps D is TRBD1 or TRBD2 (5 bases each). Deletions cut 6 bases from V and 3 bases from J, with 19 bases between. This CDR3 spans 15 amino acids. Germline V gene sequence: CDR1 SGHKS, CDR2 YYEKEE (reference sequence).

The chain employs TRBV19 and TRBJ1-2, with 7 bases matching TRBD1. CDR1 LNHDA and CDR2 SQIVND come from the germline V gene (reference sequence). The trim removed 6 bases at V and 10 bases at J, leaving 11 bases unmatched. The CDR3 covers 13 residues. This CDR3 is CASRSGQQRDYTF. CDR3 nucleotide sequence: TGTGCCAGTAGATCGGGACAGCAAAGAGACTACACCTTC.

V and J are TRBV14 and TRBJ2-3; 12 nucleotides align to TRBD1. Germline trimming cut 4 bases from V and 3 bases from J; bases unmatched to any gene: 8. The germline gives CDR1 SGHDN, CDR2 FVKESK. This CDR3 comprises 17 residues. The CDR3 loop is CASSLGTGGRGTDTQYF. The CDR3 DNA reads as TGTGCCAGCAGCCTCGGGACAGGGGGCCGAGGAACAGATACGCAGTATTTT.

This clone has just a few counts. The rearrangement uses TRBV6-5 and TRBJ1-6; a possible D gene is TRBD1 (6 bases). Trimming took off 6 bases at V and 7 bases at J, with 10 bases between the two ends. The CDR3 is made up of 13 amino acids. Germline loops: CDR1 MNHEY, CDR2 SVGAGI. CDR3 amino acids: CASSGQLNSPLHF. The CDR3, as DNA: TGTGCCAGCAGCGGACAGTTGAATTCACCCCTCCACTTT.

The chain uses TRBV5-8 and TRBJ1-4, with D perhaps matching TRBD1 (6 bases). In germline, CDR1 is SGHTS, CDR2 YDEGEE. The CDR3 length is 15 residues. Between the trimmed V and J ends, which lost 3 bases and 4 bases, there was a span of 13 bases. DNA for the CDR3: TGTGCCAGCAGCTGGGGCGGACAGATTAATGAAAAACTGTTTTTT. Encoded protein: CASSWGGQINEKLFF.

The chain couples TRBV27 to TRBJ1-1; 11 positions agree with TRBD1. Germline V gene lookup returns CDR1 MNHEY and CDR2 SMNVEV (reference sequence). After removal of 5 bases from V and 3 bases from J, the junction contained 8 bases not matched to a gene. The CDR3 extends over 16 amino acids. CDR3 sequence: CASSIGQGAGDTEAFF. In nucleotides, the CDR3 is TGTGCCAGCAGTATCGGACAGGGGGCCGGAGACACTGAAGCTTTCTTT.

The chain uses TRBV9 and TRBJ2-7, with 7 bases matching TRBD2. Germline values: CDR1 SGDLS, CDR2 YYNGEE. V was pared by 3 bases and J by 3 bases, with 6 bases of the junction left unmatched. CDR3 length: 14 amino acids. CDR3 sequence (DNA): TGTGCCAGCAGCGATGGGACGGGGGGCTACGAGCAGTACTTC. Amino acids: CASSDGTGGYEQYF. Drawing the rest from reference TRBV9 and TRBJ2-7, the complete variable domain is DSGVTQTPKHLITATGQRVTLRCSPRSGDLSVYWYQQSLDQGLQFLIQYYNGEERAKGNILERFSAQQFPDLHSELNLSSLELGDSALYFCASSDGTGGYEQYFGPGTRLTVT.

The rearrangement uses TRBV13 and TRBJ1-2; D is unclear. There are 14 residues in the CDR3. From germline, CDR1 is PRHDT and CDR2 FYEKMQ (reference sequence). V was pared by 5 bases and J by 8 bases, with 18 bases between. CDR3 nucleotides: TGTGCCAGCAGCCCCGTCGTCGGGCTCGAAGGCTACACCTTC. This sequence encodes CASSPVVGLEGYTF.

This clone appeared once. The CDR3 loop is CASSIITGTGHTEAFF. The CDR3 DNA is TGTGCCAGTAGTATAATTACCGGGACAGGGCACACTGAAGCTTTCTTT. The rearrangement joins TRBV19 to TRBJ1-1; 9 bases fit TRBD1. The CDR3 spans 16 residues. The V gene end was trimmed by 2 bases and the J gene end by 3 bases; junction bases not matched to a gene: 7. Germline-derived CDR1 and CDR2 are LNHDA and SQIVND (reference sequence).